Below, 17 T cell receptor beta chains from the same sample are listed, as sequenced in a study of cytomegalovirus exposure and HLA in healthy donors. PCR was performed using 60 Vbeta and 13 Jbeta primers. Only in-frame clones appear in the TCRdb table, and some are missing; sequencing was by immunoSEQ multiplex PCR. Of approximately 220,000 clones detected, 60% to 80% appear once; the ten largest clones hold approximately 2%. The sequenced sample was PBMCs. These receptor sequences come from a male donor in good health and CMV-seronegative.

The chain is built from TRBV5-4 and TRBJ1-3; D gene ambiguous. There are 13 residues in the CDR3. V lost 4 bases and J lost 6, with 11 bases in between. Per the germline V gene, CDR1 is SGHNT and CDR2 is YYREEE (reference sequence). CDR3 sequence reads: CASSVTGLNTIYF. The CDR3 DNA follows: TGTGCCAGCAGCGTCACCGGTCTAAACACCATATATTTT.

The chain employs TRBV7-9 and TRBJ2-7; maybe TRBD2 (6 bases). Deletions cut 4 bases from V and 6 bases from J, with 16 bases between. CDR3 length equals 14 residues. Germline CDR1 reads SEHNR; CDR2 reads FQNEAQ (reference sequence). The CDR3 here is CASSSAGTPLEQYF. The CDR3 nucleotides read TGTGCCAGCAGCTCTGCCGGGACTCCTCTCGAGCAGTACTTC. The variable domain in full, with the rest retrieved from reference TRBV7-9 and TRBJ2-7, is DTGVSQNPRHKITKRGQNVTFRCDPISEHNRLYWYRQTLGQGPEFLTYFQNEAQLEKSRLLSDRFSAERPKGSFSTLEIQRTEQGDSAMYLCASSSAGTPLEQYFGPGTRLTVT.

The chain is built from TRBV19 and TRBJ1-2; unclear D gene. V lost 1 base and J 6 bases, leaving 9 bases between the germline ends. Germline loops: CDR1 LNHDA, CDR2 SQIVND (reference sequence). CDR3 size: 13 residues. CDR3 region: CASSIASVNGYTF. CDR3 nucleotides: TGTGCCAGTAGTATAGCTTCAGTTAATGGCTACACCTTC.

In nucleotides, the CDR3 is TGTGCCAGTAGGGCCGGGACAAAGAACACCGGGGAGCTGTTTTTT. Protein sequence: CASRAGTKNTGELFF. The chain carries TRBV19 and TRBJ2-2; a weak D match, TRBD1 (6 bases). This CDR3 region has 15 residues. Trimming removed 6 bases from V and 1 base from J, with 12 bases in between. Germline V gene sequence: CDR1 LNHDA, CDR2 SQIVND (reference sequence).

The chain carries TRBV5-6 and TRBJ1-3; TRBD1 might be the D (5 bases). Trimming shortened V by 0 bases and J by 6 bases, and 10 bases separated the two germline ends. The CDR3 length is 14 residues. Germline loops: CDR1 SGHDT, CDR2 YYEEEE. The CDR3 DNA is TGTGCCAGCAGCTTGGCCGGGGGGGAAAACACCATATATTTT. Translating it yields CASSLAGGENTIYF.

The chain joins TRBV2 to TRBJ2-2, with D possibly being TRBD2 (6 bases). This CDR3 comprises 15 residues. V was trimmed by 6 bases and J by 5 bases, leaving 16 bases between them. Germline V lookup: CDR1 SNHLY, CDR2 FYNNEI. Here the CDR3 reads CASSPTGVGTGELFF. Here the CDR3 DNA reads TGTGCCAGCAGCCCCACGGGAGTAGGTACCGGGGAGCTGTTTTTT.

The rearrangement links TRBV4-3 to TRBJ1-2; the D gene is possibly TRBD1 (5 bases). Deletions cut 1 base from V and 8 bases from J, with 14 bases between. The CDR3 is 14 residues long. CDR1 and CDR2 (germline): LGHNA, YSLEER. The CDR3 DNA sequence: TGCGCCAGCAGCCAAGCGGTCAGGGAAGAGGGCTACACCTTC. Amino acid sequence: CASSQAVREEGYTF.

This clone came up once. This chain connects TRBV9 to TRBJ2-1; maybe TRBD1 (5 bases). CDR1 and CDR2 (germline): SGDLS, YYNGEE. The V end lost 0 bases, the J end lost 6 bases, and 13 bases lay between the germline ends. The CDR3 length is 15 residues. The chain's CDR3 is CASSVALVGANEQFF. The CDR3 bases are TGTGCCAGCAGCGTAGCCCTAGTAGGGGCCAATGAGCAGTTCTTC.

V and J are TRBV11-2 and TRBJ1-1, with TRBD1 matching 7 bases. The CDR3 covers 13 residues. Germline values: CDR1 SGHAT, CDR2 FQNNGV. The V and J ends lost 5 bases and 1 base, in that order; junction bases with no gene match: 1. For the CDR3, the DNA is TGTGCCAGCAGCCGGGACAGGAACACTGAAGCTTTCTTT. It yields the protein CASSRDRNTEAFF. The full variable domain, rest sourced from reference TRBV11-2 and TRBJ1-1, is EAGVAQSPRYKIIEKRQSVAFWCNPISGHATLYWYQQILGQGPKLLIQFQNNGVVDDSQLPKDRFSAERLKGVDSTLKIQPAKLEDSAVYLCASSRDRNTEAFFGQGTRLTVV.

The rearrangement joins TRBV4-1 to TRBJ1-4, with 7 bases identical to TRBD1. CDR1 and CDR2 (germline): MGHRA, YSYEKL. This CDR3 contains 15 residues. The V and J ends lost 0 bases and 8 bases, in that order; junction bases with no gene match: 6. The CDR3 reads CASSQETGRGEKLFF. The CDR3 nucleotides read TGCGCCAGCAGCCAAGAGACAGGGCGAGGGGAAAAACTGTTTTTT.

The table lists this clone with a few counts. The V and J genes are TRBV6-4 and TRBJ2-6, with a possible D match to TRBD1 (6 bases). Trimming took off 0 bases at V and 3 bases at J, with 6 bases between the two ends. Germline CDR1 MRHNA, CDR2 SNTAGT. The CDR3 contains 15 residues. The CDR3 bases are TGTGCCAGCAGTGACTCACAGGGTGGGGCCAACGTCCTGACTTTC. Amino acid sequence: CASSDSQGGANVLTF.

The chain uses TRBV4-2 and TRBJ1-1, with unresolved D. This CDR3 is 11 amino acids long. Trimming cost V 2 bases and J 10 bases, with 8 bases left between them. Germline loops: CDR1 LGHNA, CDR2 YNFKEQ. In DNA, the CDR3 is TGTGCCAGCAGCCAATTAAATCGAGCTTTCTTT. It codes for CASSQLNRAFF.

This chain links TRBV11-1 with TRBJ2-3; perhaps TRBD2 as D (5 bases). V lost 1 base and J lost 5, with 13 bases in between. CDR1 and CDR2 (germline): SGHAT, FQDESV (reference sequence). This CDR3 spans 15 amino acids. In DNA, the CDR3 is TGTGCCAGCAGCTTAGGCCGACCGGGGATAGATACGCAGTATTTT. Protein product: CASSLGRPGIDTQYF.

The chain is built from TRBV28 and TRBJ2-1; D remains unclear. The CDR3 loop spans 13 amino acids. The germline V and J ends were trimmed by 2 bases and 4 bases, with 6 bases remaining between them. Germline V gene sequence: CDR1 MDHEN, CDR2 SYDVKM. CDR3 coding DNA: TGTGCCAGCAGTTTAGACTTGTACAATGAGCAGTTCTTC. Its protein product is CASSLDLYNEQFF.

This chain joins TRBV18 and TRBJ1-6, with TRBD1 as a possible D gene (6 bases). Germline values: CDR1 KGHSH, CDR2 LQKENI. The CDR3 loop spans 15 amino acids. Trimming removed 1 base at V and 4 bases at J, with 8 bases between. CDR3 coding DNA: TGTGCCAGCTCACCACTGGACAGATATAATTCACCCCTCCACTTT. Protein: CASSPLDRYNSPLHF.

This chain joins TRBV14 and TRBJ1-2, with a tentative D call TRBD1 (6 bases). Trimming took 1 base from V and 8 from J, leaving 8 bases between them. The length of the CDR3 is 12 residues. Germline-derived CDR1 and CDR2 are SGHDN and FVKESK. CDR3 in amino acids: CASSQGGTGYTF. As DNA, the CDR3 is TGTGCCAGCAGCCAAGGAGGGACAGGCTACACCTTC.

Only one count was recorded for this clone. This chain links TRBV27 with TRBJ2-1; D not certain. Between the trimmed V and J ends, which lost 4 bases and 3 bases, there was a span of 4 bases. Per germline, CDR1 MNHEY and CDR2 SMNVEV (reference sequence). The CDR3 runs to 12 residues. The CDR3 sequence: CASSSVYNEQFF. CDR3 coding DNA: TGTGCCAGCAGTTCCGTCTACAATGAGCAGTTCTTC.